This passage covers 9 T cell receptor beta chains from one sample sequenced in a study of patients and donors after allogeneic stem cell transplantation. TCRdb re-analysed the RT-PCR reads in MiXCR, keeping a single row per CDR3 protein. The data show about 200,000 distinct CDR3 sequences, around two fifths seen once. Sequenced input: blood, either unsorted or a sorted T cell fraction (not recorded which). These receptors all come from a human donor who was either an allogeneic HSCT recipient or a stem cell or donor lymphocyte infusion donor (not recorded which). It is not recorded whose cells these are; they may come from a transplant donor.

The gene calls are TRBV5-6 and TRBJ2-1, with no clear D. The CDR3 runs 13 residues. V shed 3 bases and J shed 4 bases, with 8 bases lying between them. Germline CDR1 is SGHDT and CDR2 is YYEEEE. CDR3 in DNA: TGTGCCAGCAGCTACCTCGGTTACAATGAGCAGTTCTTC. Translation gives CASSYLGYNEQFF.

The CDR3 here is CASSYGRRTEAFF. CDR3 nucleotides: TGTGCCAGCAGTTACGGACGGCGCACTGAAGCTTTCTTT. The rearrangement joins TRBV6-2 or TRBV6-3 to TRBJ1-1, with no clear D. V shed 2 bases and J shed 4 bases, with 8 bases lying between them. This CDR3 is built from 13 residues. Germline V gives CDR1 MNHEY, CDR2 SVGEGT.

This clonotype appeared a few times. This chain joins TRBV5-1 and TRBJ2-4, with D maybe TRBD2 (5 bases). Germline lookup yields CDR1 SGHRS and CDR2 YFSETQ. The CDR3 spans 15 residues. V was clipped by 0 bases and J by 6 bases, with 13 bases between them. CDR3 amino acids: CASSLDLGVGNIQYF. The CDR3 region has the DNA TGCGCCAGCAGCTTGGATTTGGGAGTAGGAAACATTCAGTACTTC.

The V gene is TRBV6-5, the J gene TRBJ1-5, with TRBD1 as a possible D gene (5 bases). V gave up 5 bases and J gave up 3 bases, with 8 bases separating them. The CDR3 totals 13 residues. Germline V gene data show CDR1 as MNHEY and CDR2 as SVGAGI. The CDR3 DNA reads as TGTGCCAGCAGTCATGGGACCAATCAGCCCCAGCATTTT. Protein product: CASSHGTNQPQHF.

The V gene is TRBV3-1, the J gene TRBJ2-3; D possibly corresponds to TRBD1 (6 bases). There are 13 residues in the CDR3. Trimming took 7 bases from V and 4 from J, leaving 12 bases between them. Germline CDR1 reads LGHDT; CDR2 reads YNNKEL (reference sequence). CDR3 residues: CASTSQGPDTQYF. The CDR3 nucleotides read TGTGCCAGCACATCGCAGGGGCCAGATACGCAGTATTTT.

This clonotype has more than one count but fewer than ten. J is TRBJ2-3 and V is TRBV3-1; D is perhaps TRBD1 (5 bases). The CDR3 runs 13 residues. V was shortened by 6 bases and J by 2 bases, with 9 bases between the two germline ends. Germline loops: CDR1 LGHDT, CDR2 YNNKEL (reference sequence). The chain's CDR3 is CASRGATTDTQYF. CDR3 nucleotides: TGTGCCAGCAGAGGGGCAACCACAGATACGCAGTATTTT.

V gene TRBV6-1 combines with J gene TRBJ2-7, with TRBD2 matching over 10 bases. Germline V CDR1 and CDR2: MNHNS, SASEGT. This CDR3 is 15 amino acids long. The V segment lost 4 bases and the J segment 3 bases; nucleotides outside the gene matches: 6. The CDR3 DNA sequence: TGTGCCAGCAGTGCACCCCTAGCGGGAGTCTACGAGCAGTACTTC. This codes for CASSAPLAGVYEQYF.

This chain links TRBV7-9 with TRBJ2-1; 7 bases map to TRBD1. This CDR3 comprises 15 residues. Trimming cost V 1 base and J 3 bases; bases outside gene matches: 3. Germline-derived CDR1 and CDR2 are SEHNR and FQNEAQ (reference sequence). The CDR3 protein is CASSLEGANYNEQFF. In DNA form, the CDR3 reads TGTGCCAGCAGCTTAGAGGGGGCGAACTACAATGAGCAGTTCTTC.

The DNA for the CDR3 is TGTGCCAGCACAATCCGGCGGGTCTACGAGCAGTACTTC. As protein: CASTIRRVYEQYF. The chain couples TRBV6-4 to TRBJ2-7; D is possibly TRBD2 (5 bases). The CDR3 is 13 residues long. The ends were cut back, 7 bases at V and 3 bases at J, with 13 bases in the middle. The V gene's germline CDR1 is MRHNA and CDR2 SNTAGT.